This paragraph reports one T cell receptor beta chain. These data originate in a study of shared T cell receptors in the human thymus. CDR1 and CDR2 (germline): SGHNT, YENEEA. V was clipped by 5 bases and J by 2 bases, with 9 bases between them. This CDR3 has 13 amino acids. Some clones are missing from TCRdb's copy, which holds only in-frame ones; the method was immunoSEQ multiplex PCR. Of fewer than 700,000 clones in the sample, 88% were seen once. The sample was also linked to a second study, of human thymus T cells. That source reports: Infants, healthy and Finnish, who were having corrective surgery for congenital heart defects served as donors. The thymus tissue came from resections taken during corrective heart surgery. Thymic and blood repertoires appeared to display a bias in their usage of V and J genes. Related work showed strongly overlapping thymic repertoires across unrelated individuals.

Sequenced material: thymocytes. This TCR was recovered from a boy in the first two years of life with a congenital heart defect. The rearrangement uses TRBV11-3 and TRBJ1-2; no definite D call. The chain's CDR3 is CASSPGLNYGYTF. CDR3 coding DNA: TGTGCCAGCAGCCCGGGGTTGAACTATGGCTACACCTTC.